The 31 T cell receptor beta chains below all came from one sample that was sequenced in a study of cytomegalovirus exposure and HLA in healthy donors. Method: immunoSEQ multiplex PCR; TCRdb's copy keeps in-frame clones and lacks some. The sample shows fewer than 250,000 clones, 75% to 90% of them seen only once. The sequencing sample was made of PBMCs. The receptors originated from a woman in her twenties or thirties in good health and CMV-seropositive.

This clone came up a few times. This chain connects TRBV4-1 to TRBJ1-5; D not resolved. Germline V gives CDR1 MGHRA, CDR2 YSYEKL. Trimming removed 1 base from V and 4 bases from J, with 11 bases in between. The CDR3 totals 15 residues. This CDR3 reads CASSQVLKVNQPQHF. CDR3 DNA sequence: TGCGCCAGCAGCCAAGTACTCAAGGTTAATCAGCCCCAGCATTTT.

About this clone itself: Within the sample, other DNA sequences also encode this same CDR3. The CDR3 nucleotides are TGTGCCAGCTCACCGGGACAGCCCTACGAGCAGTACTTC. Translated, it gives CASSPGQPYEQYF. The chain has TRBV18 and TRBJ2-7, with TRBD1 matching 7 bases. CDR1 and CDR2 from the germline V gene are KGHSH and LQKENI. V was pared by 3 bases and J by 2 bases, with 1 base of the junction left unmatched. The CDR3 spans 13 residues.

The chain links TRBV11-2 to TRBJ1-1; D gene uncertain. Germline V gene lookup returns CDR1 SGHAT and CDR2 FQNNGV. CDR3 length equals 12 residues. V was shortened by 6 bases and J by 1 base, with 6 bases between the two germline ends. The CDR3 DNA follows: TGTGCCAGCAGGCAGGAGAACACTGAAGCTTTCTTT. Translating gives CASRQENTEAFF.

The CDR3 spells CASSWTAANEKLFF. In nucleotides, the CDR3 is TGTGCCAGCAGTTGGACAGCTGCTAATGAAAAACTGTTTTTT. The gene calls are TRBV27 and TRBJ1-4, with a tentative D call TRBD1 (6 bases). V was clipped by 4 bases and J by 3 bases, with 9 bases between them. CDR3 size: 14 residues. Germline values: CDR1 MNHEY, CDR2 SMNVEV (reference sequence).

The genes are TRBV5-1 and TRBJ1-2; 10 positions agree with TRBD1. The J segment lost 7 bases and the V segment lost 4 bases, leaving 7 bases of the junction unmatched. This CDR3 comprises 14 residues. CDR1 and CDR2 (germline): SGHRS, YFSETQ. CDR3: CASSNDRGQSGYTF. CDR3 in DNA: TGCGCCAGCAGCAACGACAGGGGGCAGAGTGGCTACACCTTC.

This chain joins TRBV9 and TRBJ2-1, with TRBD2 identical over 9 bases. The trim removed 1 base at V and 7 bases at J, leaving 3 bases unmatched. The germline V gene has CDR1 SGDLS and CDR2 YYNGEE. This CDR3 is 14 amino acids long. For the CDR3, the DNA is TGTGCCAGCAGCGTATGGCTAGCGGGAAATGAGCAGTTCTTC. This codes for CASSVWLAGNEQFF.

This sequence joins TRBV4-1 and TRBJ1-4, with TRBD1 identical over 7 bases. The CDR3 has 15 residues. Germline V lookup: CDR1 MGHRA, CDR2 YSYEKL. With 3 bases clipped from V and 5 bases from J, the junction kept 6 bases outside the gene matches. In DNA, the CDR3 is TGCGCCAGCAGCCATTCGACAGGGCTGAATGAAAAACTGTTTTTT. Protein product: CASSHSTGLNEKLFF.

This chain joins TRBV30 and TRBJ2-1; TRBD2 matches 14 bases. This CDR3 has 17 amino acids. With 4 bases clipped from V and 2 bases from J, the junction kept 7 bases outside the gene matches. Germline CDR1 is GTSNPN and CDR2 is SVGIG (reference sequence). In DNA, the CDR3 is TGTGCCTGGACCGAGACTAGCGGGAGGGTCACCTACAATGAGCAGTTCTTC. Its protein is CAWTETSGRVTYNEQFF.

The chain has TRBV28 and TRBJ2-1; 7 bases line up with TRBD2. The germline gives CDR1 MDHEN, CDR2 SYDVKM. This CDR3 comprises 15 residues. V trimming: 3 bases; J trimming: 5 bases; junction bases outside the gene matches: 7. This CDR3 reads CASSFRDYINNEQFF. The CDR3 nucleotides read TGTGCCAGCAGTTTCCGGGACTACATCAACAATGAGCAGTTCTTC.

This CDR3 is CASSYREGNQPQHF. CDR3 in DNA: TGTGCCAGCAGCTACAGGGAGGGGAATCAGCCCCAGCATTTT. The chain has TRBV7-6 and TRBJ1-5; D perhaps matches TRBD1 (6 bases). CDR1 is SGHVS, CDR2 FNYEAQ, per germline. The CDR3 contains 14 residues. Trimming removed 4 bases at V and 4 bases at J, with 11 bases between.

This clone was seen repeatedly, ten times or more. This chain links TRBV9 with TRBJ2-2; 7 bases are a match to TRBD1. The germline CDR1 and CDR2 sequences are SGDLS and YYNGEE. The V segment lost 5 bases and the J segment 8 bases; nucleotides outside the gene matches: 6. The CDR3 covers 13 residues. DNA of the CDR3: TGTGCCAGCAGGACAGGGAAAGCGGGGGAGCTGTTTTTT. It is translated as CASRTGKAGELFF.

This clone turned up a few times. The rearrangement joins TRBV5-6 to TRBJ1-4; tentatively, D is TRBD1 (6 bases). The CDR3 is made up of 14 amino acids. Trimming stripped 5 bases from V and 4 bases from J, with 12 bases between. CDR1 SGHDT and CDR2 YYEEEE come from the germline V gene. The CDR3 reads CASSRRQVNEKLFF. Here the CDR3 DNA reads TGTGCCAGCAGTAGACGACAGGTTAATGAAAAACTGTTTTTT.

V and J are TRBV13 and TRBJ2-1; D gene ambiguous. The CDR3 has 16 residues. Trimming removed 5 bases at V and 0 bases at J, with 14 bases between. Looked up from germline, CDR1 is PRHDT and CDR2 is FYEKMQ (reference sequence). The CDR3: CASSPPGVSSYNEQFF. CDR3 DNA: TGTGCCAGCAGCCCGCCAGGCGTGAGCTCCTACAATGAGCAGTTCTTC.

The J gene is TRBJ2-3, the V gene TRBV5-6; 8 nucleotides match TRBD2. The V and J ends lost 4 bases and 1 base, in that order; junction bases with no gene match: 8. CDR1 is SGHDT, CDR2 YYEEEE, per germline. The CDR3 contains 16 residues. The CDR3 loop reads CASSPKAGVGTDTQYF. The CDR3 nucleotides are TGTGCCAGCAGCCCGAAAGCGGGAGTCGGCACAGATACGCAGTATTTT.

The chain carries TRBV2 and TRBJ2-7, with 10 bases that match TRBD1. J lost 0 bases, V lost 6 bases, and 2 bases had no gene match. The CDR3 is 14 residues long. Germline-derived CDR1 and CDR2 are SNHLY and FYNNEI. CDR3 in DNA: TGTGCCAGCAGGAGGGACAGGGGCTCCTACGAGCAGTACTTC. This gives the protein CASRRDRGSYEQYF.

The chain carries TRBV2 and TRBJ2-3, with 13 bases that match TRBD2. Trimming at V came to 6 bases and at J to 4 bases, leaving 1 base not matched to a gene. Germline V CDR1 and CDR2: SNHLY, FYNNEI. CDR3 length: 14 amino acids. The CDR3 is CASRLAGGSDTQYF. In nucleotides, the CDR3 is TGTGCCAGCAGACTAGCGGGAGGGTCAGATACGCAGTATTTT.

This clone was seen a few times. This sequence joins TRBV6-1 and TRBJ2-7; D possibly corresponds to TRBD2 (6 bases). The germline V gene has CDR1 MNHNS and CDR2 SASEGT. Trimming removed 2 bases at V and 1 base at J, with 12 bases between. This CDR3 is 15 amino acids long. For the CDR3, the DNA is TGTGCCAGCAGTGAACTAGCGCTGGGGTCCTACGAGCAGTACTTC. Translating gives CASSELALGSYEQYF.

This chain connects TRBV4-1 to TRBJ2-7; 11 bases align to TRBD2. The J segment lost 6 bases and the V segment lost 6 bases, leaving 10 bases of the junction unmatched. Germline V gene data show CDR1 as MGHRA and CDR2 as YSYEKL. The CDR3 sequence is 15 residues long. The CDR3 spells CASRRGLAGGREQYF. As DNA, the CDR3 is TGCGCCAGCAGGAGGGGGCTAGCGGGAGGTCGCGAGCAGTACTTC.

This chain uses TRBV27 with TRBJ2-7; the match to TRBD1 covers 10 bases. Germline loops: CDR1 MNHEY, CDR2 SMNVEV (reference sequence). J gave up 3 bases and V 0 bases, and 5 bases lay outside the gene matches. The CDR3 length is 16 residues. The CDR3 loop is CASSLSPGQGNYEQYF. For the CDR3, the DNA is TGTGCCAGCAGTTTATCTCCGGGACAGGGGAACTACGAGCAGTACTTC.

The genes are TRBV7-3 and TRBJ2-1, with TRBD2 identical over 13 bases. Trimming cost V 0 bases and J 0 bases; bases outside gene matches: 2. The CDR3 runs to 18 residues. CDR1 SGHTA and CDR2 FQGTGA come from the germline V gene. The CDR3 nucleotides are TGTGCCAGCAGCTTAACCCGGACTAGCGGGAGCTCCTACAATGAGCAGTTCTTC. Its protein is CASSLTRTSGSSYNEQFF.

This chain joins TRBV6-5 and TRBJ1-1, with D maybe TRBD1 (6 bases). Germline V gene lookup returns CDR1 MNHEY and CDR2 SVGAGI. The CDR3 loop spans 15 amino acids. V shed 4 bases and J shed 7 bases, with 19 bases lying between them. CDR3 nucleotide sequence: TGTGCCAGCAGTTCAACGCACAGGGCGGTGAGTGAAGCTTTCTTT. Amino acid sequence: CASSSTHRAVSEAFF.

The rearrangement links TRBV5-4 to TRBJ1-1; a weak D match, TRBD1 (5 bases). Germline CDR1 reads SGHNT; CDR2 reads YYREEE (reference sequence). CDR3 length equals 17 residues. Trimming removed 4 bases at V and 4 bases at J, with 23 bases between. The CDR3 coding sequence is TGTGCCAGCAGCAGCACCCGGGACCCCCAGCGGGGCACTGAAGCTTTCTTT. Its protein is CASSSTRDPQRGTEAFF. Based on the CDR3 plus reference TRBV5-4 and TRBJ1-1, the full variable domain is ETGVTQSPTHLIKTRGQQVTLRCSSQSGHNTVSWYQQALGQGPQFIFQYYREEENGRGNFPPRFSGLQFPNYSSELNVNALELDDSALYLCASSSTRDPQRGTEAFFGQGTRLTVV.

The rearrangement uses TRBV1 and TRBJ2-1; the table gives TRBD2 as D, unverified against the DNA. TRBV1 is a documented pseudogene. The CDR3 has 19 amino acids. In DNA form, the CDR3 reads TGCACCAGCAGCCCCGGACTAGCGGGAGTTCAAGGCTCCTACAATGAGCAGTTCTTC. Amino acids: CTSSPGLAGVQGSYNEQFF.

J is TRBJ1-5 and V is TRBV10-3, with 8 positions matching TRBD1. Per germline, CDR1 ENHRY and CDR2 SYGVKD. The CDR3 sequence is 13 residues long. Losses at the gene ends were 3 bases for V and 7 bases for J; bases not matched to a gene: 2. The CDR3 region is CAISETGGQPQHF. CDR3 DNA sequence: TGTGCCATCAGTGAAACAGGGGGACAGCCCCAGCATTTT.

The chain has TRBV28 and TRBJ1-5, with 9 bases fitting TRBD1. There are 17 residues in the CDR3. V shed 1 base and J 6 bases; nucleotides not matched to a gene: 10. Germline CDR1 and CDR2: MDHEN and SYDVKM. CDR3 nucleotides: TGTGCCAGCAGTTTATTCGGGACAGGGTATAGGGGTCAGCCCCAGCATTTT. Encoded protein: CASSLFGTGYRGQPQHF.

Of note for this clone: Other DNA sequences in this specimen translate into the identical CDR3. This sequence joins TRBV5-1 and TRBJ1-5; 8 nucleotides line up with TRBD1. Germline V gene sequence: CDR1 SGHRS, CDR2 YFSETQ. This CDR3 comprises 15 residues. The ends lost 2 bases at V and 0 bases at J; junction bases unmatched: 1. CDR3: CASSLGQGSNQPQHF. CDR3 coding DNA: TGCGCCAGCAGCTTAGGACAGGGTAGCAATCAGCCCCAGCATTTT.

This chain uses TRBV15 with TRBJ2-5; 10 nucleotides align to TRBD1. The CDR3 consists of 15 residues. Germline assignment: CDR1 LNHNV and CDR2 YYDKDF (reference sequence). J gave up 1 base and V 6 bases, and 5 bases lay outside the gene matches. The CDR3, as DNA: TGTGCCACCAGTTTTGGGGACAGGGGCCAAGAGACCCAGTACTTC. Amino acids: CATSFGDRGQETQYF.

The V gene is TRBV28, the J gene TRBJ1-5; the match to TRBD1 covers 7 bases. Trimming took 5 bases from V and 13 from J; bases not matched to a gene: 8. CDR3 length: 12 residues. Germline CDR1 MDHEN, CDR2 SYDVKM. The CDR3 loop is CASSPYDRAQHF. The CDR3 region has the DNA TGTGCCAGCAGTCCCTACGACAGGGCTCAGCATTTT.

The rearrangement uses TRBV11-2 and TRBJ2-3, with TRBD1 matching 7 bases. CDR3 length: 16 residues. The V and J ends lost 5 bases and 2 bases, in that order; junction bases with no gene match: 10. The germline V gene encodes CDR1 SGHAT and CDR2 FQNNGV. The CDR3 DNA reads TGTGCCAGCAGCCGATACACAGGGGACATCACAGATACGCAGTATTTT. Its protein is CASSRYTGDITDTQYF.

Comments on this clone: This sample also contains other DNA sequences that code for the same CDR3. This sequence joins TRBV9 and TRBJ1-1; D not certain. The CDR3 contains 13 residues. V gave up 5 bases and J gave up 2 bases, with 10 bases separating them. Looked up from germline, CDR1 is SGDLS and CDR2 is YYNGEE. This CDR3 reads CASSAGLNTEAFF. The CDR3 nucleotides are TGTGCCAGCAGTGCCGGACTCAACACTGAAGCTTTCTTT.

The chain is built from TRBV29-1 and TRBJ2-1, with no clear D. Trimming cost V 0 bases and J 7 bases, with 10 bases left between them. The CDR3 spans 13 residues. Germline CDR1 SQVTM, CDR2 ANQGSEA. This chain's CDR3 is CSVEDQTANEQFF. The CDR3 nucleotides are TGCAGCGTTGAAGATCAAACAGCAAATGAGCAGTTCTTC.